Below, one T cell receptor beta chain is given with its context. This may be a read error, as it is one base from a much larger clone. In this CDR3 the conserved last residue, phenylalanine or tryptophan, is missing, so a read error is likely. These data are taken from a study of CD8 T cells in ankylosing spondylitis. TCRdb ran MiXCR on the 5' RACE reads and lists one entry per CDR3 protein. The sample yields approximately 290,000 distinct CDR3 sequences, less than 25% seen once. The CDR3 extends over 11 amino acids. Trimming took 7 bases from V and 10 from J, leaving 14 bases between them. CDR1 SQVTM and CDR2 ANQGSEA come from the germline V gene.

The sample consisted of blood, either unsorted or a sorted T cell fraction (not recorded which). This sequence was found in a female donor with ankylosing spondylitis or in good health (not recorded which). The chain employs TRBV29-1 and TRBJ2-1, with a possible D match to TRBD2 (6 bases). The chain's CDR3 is CSGGLLREQFL. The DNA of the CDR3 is TGCAGCGGGGGACTCCTAAGGGAGCAGTTCTTA.